Sequencing of this TCR beta chain was carried out in a study of shared clonotypes between healthy human individuals. The assay used deep level. Repertoires were generated with immunoSEQ multiplex PCR, while TCRdb's copy carries only in-frame clones and drops some. The data hold about 1.4 million clones, with roughly 95% observed a single time. Study conclusions and caveats: Naive CD4 clonotype sharing across several donors was 4.5% to 6%.

Those who donated, Caucasian adults without exception, all lived in Nashville, Tennessee. On this clone itself: No antigen is known for it.

V trimming: 7 bases; J trimming: 4 bases; junction bases outside the gene matches: 16. The length of the CDR3 is 17 residues. Germline assignment: CDR1 MNHEY and CDR2 SMNVEV (reference sequence). Specimen: naive CD4+ T cells sorted from blood. Subset described: CD45RA+ positively selected. This sequence joins TRBV27 and TRBJ2-3; 8 bases agree with TRBD2. The clonotype was recovered from a man younger than 45 in good health. CDR3 residues: CASKGWRGARLADTQYF. As DNA, the CDR3 is TGTGCCAGCAAAGGCTGGCGGGGGGCTCGCCTTGCAGATACGCAGTATTTT.